This T cell receptor (beta chain) was profiled in a study of blood T cell repertoires in COVID-19. This clone was observed a single time. Assay: immunoSEQ multiplex PCR; the TCRdb copy retains only in-frame clones and omits some. The table lists about 150,000 clones, around nine tenths of them singletons. There are 13 residues in the CDR3. Germline values: CDR1 SGHRS, CDR2 YFSETQ. The V gene lost 5 bases and the J gene lost 3 bases, with 12 bases spanning the gap. The sequence derives from a man aged 60 to 75 with active or convalescent COVID-19. The gene calls are TRBV5-1 and TRBJ2-7; D ambiguous. Source material: peripheral blood. The CDR3 region is CASSPDNHYEQYF. The CDR3 DNA reads as TGCGCCAGCAGTCCAGACAACCACTACGAGCAGTACTTC.